Sequencing of this T cell receptor beta chain was carried out in a study of shared clonotypes between healthy human individuals. Study-level information: Per donor, three plates held CD4 naive cells, three held CD4 memory, two held CD8 naive and one held CD8 memory. General study points: A reduction in generation probabilities was seen for non-shared clonotypes relative to those shared by all four donors. Naive subsets generally had larger estimated richness than memory subsets.

Data came from immunoSEQ multiplex PCR; TCRdb stores just in-frame clones and leaves some out. The table lists a few million clones, around 90% of them singletons, with around 0.14% in the top ten. The germline gives CDR1 SNHLY, CDR2 FYNNEI. The CDR3 contains 15 residues. J gave up 3 bases and V 10 bases, and 12 bases lay outside the gene matches. As for this clone: Antigen unknown.

This chain joins TRBV2 and TRBJ1-3, with 7 bases aligning to TRBD1. The specimen was naive CD4+ T cells sorted from blood. This sample's subset: CD45RA+ positively selected. The receptor was derived from a man aged 18 to 35 in good health. The CDR3 protein is CATKGTVTSGNTIYF. CDR3 nucleotide sequence: TGTGCCACCAAGGGGACAGTAACTAGTGGAAACACCATATATTTT.